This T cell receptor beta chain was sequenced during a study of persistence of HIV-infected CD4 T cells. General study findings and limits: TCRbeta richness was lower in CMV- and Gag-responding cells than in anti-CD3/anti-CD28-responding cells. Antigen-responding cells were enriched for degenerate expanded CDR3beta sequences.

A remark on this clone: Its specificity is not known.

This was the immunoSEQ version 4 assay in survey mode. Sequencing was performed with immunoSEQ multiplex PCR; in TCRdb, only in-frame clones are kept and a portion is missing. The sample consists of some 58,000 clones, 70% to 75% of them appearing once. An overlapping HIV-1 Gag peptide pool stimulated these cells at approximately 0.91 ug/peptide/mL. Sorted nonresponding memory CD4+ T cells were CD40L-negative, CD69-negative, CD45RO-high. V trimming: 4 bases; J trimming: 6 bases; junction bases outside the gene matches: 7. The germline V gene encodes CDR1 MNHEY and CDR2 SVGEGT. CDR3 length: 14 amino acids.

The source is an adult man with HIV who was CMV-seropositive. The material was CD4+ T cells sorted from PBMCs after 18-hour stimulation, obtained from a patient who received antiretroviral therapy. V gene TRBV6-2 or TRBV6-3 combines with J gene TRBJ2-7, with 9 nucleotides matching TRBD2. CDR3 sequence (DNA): TGTGCCAGCAGTTTACGGGCGGGGGGGCGCGAGCAGTACTTC. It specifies CASSLRAGGREQYF.